This is a list of T cell receptor beta chains from one sample in a study of graft-versus-host responses after intestinal transplantation. Sequenced by immunoSEQ multiplex PCR; TCRdb stores in-frame clones only, minus some. Among 37,000 or so clones listed, about 90% were seen once. This specimen was PBMCs, taken approximately 310 days after intestinal transplant. All receptors come from a human patient who received an intestinal transplant, so some T cells may come from the graft donor. The conserved cysteine and the conserved F or W are not part of the CDR3 here. A row's size may be missing; if present it is once, few, many or a size class.

CDR3 length,V gene,clone size,J gene,CDR3 protein
14,TRBV5-1,.,TRBJ1-1,ASSFLGARDGTEAF
12,TRBV28,.,.,ASSLPVDSYEQY
10,TRBV11-2,.,TRBJ2-1,ASSFGSNEQF
14,TRBV5-1,.,TRBJ2-7,ASSSIGGDRAEEQY
16,TRBV11-2,.,TRBJ2-3,ASSLGPSGPASTDTQY
13,TRBV29-1,once,TRBJ2-5,SVDGTSGGAETQY
11,TRBV9,.,TRBJ1-5,ASSVGPNQPQH
11,TRBV28,.,TRBJ2-7,ASKRTGTYEQY
13,TRBV6-8,.,TRBJ2-1,ASSYGQGTLNEQF
13,TRBV6-5,.,TRBJ2-6,ASKSGRSGANVLT
11,TRBV18,.,TRBJ1-4,ASSPNTDEKLF
12,TRBV9,.,TRBJ2-7,ASSVASGSYEQY
12,TRBV6-1,.,TRBJ1-5,ASSPDSSNQPQH
12,TRBV9,.,TRBJ2-7,ASSVASGGYEQY
11,TRBV5-6,.,TRBJ1-2,ASSTPTVYGYT
17,TRBV9,once,TRBJ2-1,ASSDGTSGRGSSYNEQF